The 18 T cell receptor beta chains in this list originate from one sample, sequenced in a study of tumor and adjacent non-tumor tissue in lung cancer. This sample's RNA came from whole unsorted tissue. The normal lung tissue was taken more than 3 cm from the tumor edge. The library came from three nested PCR rounds adapted from ARM-PCR protocols. TCRdb re-called the multiplex PCR reads through MiXCR, storing one row per CDR3 protein. This repertoire shows nearly 50,000 distinct CDR3 sequences, less than 70% found once; its top ten account for approximately 31%. Sample: distant non-tumor lung tissue. The receptors stem from a woman in her 70s with non-small cell lung cancer.

This clonotype was detected many times. The chain uses TRBV6-1 and TRBJ2-3, with D perhaps TRBD2 (6 bases). Germline V gives CDR1 MNHNS, CDR2 SASEGT. The CDR3 runs to 13 residues. V gave up 2 bases and J gave up 6 bases, with 9 bases separating them. The CDR3 sequence: CASSETGRDTQYF. The CDR3 nucleotides are TGTGCCAGCAGTGAAACTGGGAGGGATACGCAGTATTTT.

This clonotype appeared once. At one end the junction does not follow the germline gene, possibly because of a read error. This chain joins TRBV11-3 and TRBJ2-2, with D possibly being TRBD2 (5 bases). Germline V gene lookup returns CDR1 SGHNT and CDR2 YENEEA. The CDR3 is 13 residues long. The CDR3 loop reads CASSITRAGELFF. CDR3 in DNA: TGTGCCAGCAGCATAACTAGGGCCGGGGAGCTCTTTTTT.

The gene calls are TRBV28 and TRBJ2-7; a possible D gene is TRBD1 (5 bases). Trimming cost V 5 bases and J 4 bases, with 9 bases left between them. This CDR3 has 12 residues. CDR1 MDHEN and CDR2 SYDVKM come from the germline V gene. The CDR3 region has the DNA TGTGCCAGCAGTGTGACAGTTTACGAGCAGTACTTC. Amino acid sequence: CASSVTVYEQYF. Based on the CDR3 plus reference TRBV28 and TRBJ2-7, the full variable domain is DVKVTQSSRYLVKRTGEKVFLECVQDMDHENMFWYRQDPGLGLRLIYFSYDVKMKEKGDIPEGYSVSREKKERFSLILESASTNQTSMYLCASSVTVYEQYFGPGTRLTVT.

V is TRBV28 and J is TRBJ2-7; D possibly uses TRBD1 or TRBD2 (5 bases each). V lost 11 bases to trimming and J lost 3 bases, with 26 bases between them. The CDR3 totals 16 residues. Germline V gene data show CDR1 as MDHEN and CDR2 as SYDVKM. The CDR3 DNA is TGTGCCTACAGCTCCGCGGCCGGGGCAGCCTTCTACGAGCAGTACTTC. This encodes CAYSSAAGAAFYEQYF. Using reference TRBV28 and TRBJ2-7 for the parts outside the CDR3, the full variable domain is DVKVTQSSRYLVKRTGEKVFLECVQDMDHENMFWYRQDPGLGLRLIYFSYDVKMKEKGDIPEGYSVSREKKERFSLILESASTNQTSMYLCAYSSAAGAAFYEQYFGPGTRLTVT.

This clonotype has only one observation. One end of the junction varies from germline; a read error may be responsible. V usage is TRBV4-2 and J usage is TRBJ1-1; 8 nucleotides match TRBD1. This CDR3 is built from 14 residues. Looked up from germline, CDR1 is LGHNA and CDR2 is YNFKEQ. The CDR3 is CASCLDRANTEAFF. In nucleotides, the CDR3 is TGTGCCAGCTGCCTGGACAGGGCGAACACTGAGGCTTTCTTT.

With regard to this clonotype: The germline gene is not matched at one end of the junction; a read error may be the cause. The chain joins TRBV29-1 to TRBJ1-2; D unresolved. CDR1 and CDR2 (germline): SQVTM, ANQGSEA. The CDR3 has 17 residues. CDR3 region: CSVEGNSGYSKLYGYTF. For the CDR3, the DNA is TGCAGCGTTGAAGGTAACTCAGGATACAGCAAGCTATATGGATACACCTTC.

On this clonotype itself: The conserved final phenylalanine or tryptophan is absent from the CDR3, which likely points to a read error. The DNA is left out, because the CDR3 cannot be placed on it with certainty; the CDR3 is given as TCRdb lists it. This chain connects TRBV4-1 to TRBJ2-4; TRBD2, the D gene given by the table, was not confirmed from the DNA. CDR1 and CDR2 (germline): MGHRA, YSYEKL. The CDR3 has 20 residues if both end residues are counted. The CDR3 protein is CASSQILVVRTSGRDGIQYL.

Note on this clonotype: The final CDR3 position lacks the conserved phenylalanine or tryptophan, pointing to a likely read error. The V call is TRBV5-5, the J call TRBJ1-2, with 7 bases identical to TRBD1. CDR1 is SGHKS and CDR2 is YYEKEE in the germline V gene (reference sequence). The CDR3 runs 15 residues. The CDR3, as DNA: TGTGCCAGCAGCCGTGGGACAGTGGATAACTATGGTTACACCTTA. Protein sequence: CASSRGTVDNYGYTL.

Of note for this clonotype: Its ends do not fully match the called genes, so a read error is possible. The V gene is TRBV10-3, the J gene TRBJ2-3; the D gene is possibly TRBD1 (5 bases). The germline V gene has CDR1 ENHRY and CDR2 SYGVKD. The CDR3 contains 12 residues. CDR3 sequence reads: CVIRADTDMQYF. CDR3 DNA sequence: TGTGTCATCAGGGCAGACACAGATATGCAGTATTTT.

Remarks on this clonotype: A junction boundary mismatches the germline segment, possibly from a read error. This chain joins TRBV30 and TRBJ2-6; weak D call: TRBD1 (6 bases). This CDR3 has 15 residues. Germline CDR1 reads GTSNPN; CDR2 reads SVGIG (reference sequence). CDR3 nucleotide sequence: TGTGCCTGGAGTGGGACAGTAGCTGGGGCCAATGTCCTGACTTTC. Protein sequence: CAWSGTVAGANVLTF.

In the case of this clonotype: A much larger clonotype is one base distant, so this may be a read error. V gene TRBV20-1 combines with J gene TRBJ2-3, with TRBD2 identical over 11 bases. The germline V gene encodes CDR1 DFQATT and CDR2 SNEGSKA (reference sequence). This CDR3 is built from 18 residues. The CDR3 coding sequence is TGCAGTGCTAGATCCGCCGGGACTAGCGGTACAGGCTCAGATACGCGGTATTTT. It yields the protein CSARSAGTSGTGSDTRYF.

On this clonotype itself: Lacking the conserved final phenylalanine or tryptophan, this CDR3 likely reflects a read error. This CDR3 reads CASSPDRVEQFL. CDR3 DNA: TGTGCCAGCAGCCCCGACAGGGTTGAGCAGTTCCTC. The V call is TRBV11-1, the J call TRBJ2-1; 7 bases are a match to TRBD1. Trimming took 5 bases from V and 9 from J; bases not matched to a gene: 4. The V gene's germline CDR1 is SGHAT and CDR2 FQDESV (reference sequence). The CDR3 is 12 residues long.

This clonotype was picked up a small number of times. A junction boundary mismatches the germline segment, possibly from a read error. The rearrangement uses TRBV4-2 and TRBJ2-2; D is unclear. The length of the CDR3 is 16 residues. Germline V gene data show CDR1 as LGHNA and CDR2 as YNFKEQ. The CDR3 nucleotides are TGTGCCACCAGCCAAGATTGGGCCACGAACACTGGGAAGCTGTTTTTT. This gives the protein CATSQDWATNTGKLFF.

This clonotype was recorded only once. Since a much larger clone is just one base distant, this may be a read error. This chain joins TRBV25-1 and TRBJ1-1; D not resolved. The length of the CDR3 is 13 residues. The germline CDR1 and CDR2 sequences are MGHDK and SYGVNS. DNA for the CDR3: TGTGCCAGCAGTGAATACCCGAACACTGAAGCTATCTTT. Protein sequence: CASSEYPNTEAIF.

This clonotype was seen repeatedly, ten times or more. The chain combines TRBV4-1 with TRBJ1-4; 8 nucleotides match TRBD1. With V trimmed by 6 bases and J by 7 bases, 4 bases remained unmatched. Germline V gene data show CDR1 as MGHRA and CDR2 as YSYEKL. The CDR3 spans 13 residues. The CDR3 loop is CASSRQGTEKLFF. CDR3 coding DNA: TGCGCCAGCAGTAGACAGGGGACTGAAAAACTGTTTTTT.

This clonotype appeared many times. The gene calls are TRBV12-3 or TRBV12-4 and TRBJ2-3, with 7 positions matching TRBD2. With 6 bases clipped from V and 5 bases from J, the junction kept 14 bases outside the gene matches. This CDR3 region has 16 residues. CDR3 amino acids: CASRRTGASGQDTQYF. Written as DNA, the CDR3 is TGTGCCAGCAGGAGAACCGGAGCTAGCGGCCAAGATACGCAGTATTTT.

Points on this clonotype: Given a much more abundant clone one base away, this may be a read error. The chain couples TRBV5-6 to TRBJ1-5; TRBD1 might be the D (6 bases). The germline V gene encodes CDR1 SGHDT and CDR2 YYEEEE. The CDR3 runs 14 residues. The CDR3 nucleotides read TGTGCCAACAGCTTGGGGACATTCAATCAGCCCCAGCATTTT. Translation: CANSLGTFNQPQHF.

The chain carries TRBV5-6 and TRBJ1-1, with D unresolved. The CDR3 totals 12 residues. The V and J ends lost 6 bases and 8 bases respectively, with 14 bases between them. Germline V gene lookup returns CDR1 SGHDT and CDR2 YYEEEE. The CDR3 DNA reads TGTGCCAGCACCCCCTCTTCCAGGGAAGCTTTCTTT. Its translation is CASTPSSREAFF. Variable domain in full (rest from reference TRBV5-6 and TRBJ1-1): DAGVTQSPTHLIKTRGQQVTLRCSPKSGHDTVSWYQQALGQGPQFIFQYYEEEERQRGNFPDRFSGHQFPNYSSELNVNALLLGDSALYLCASTPSSREAFFGQGTRLTVV.